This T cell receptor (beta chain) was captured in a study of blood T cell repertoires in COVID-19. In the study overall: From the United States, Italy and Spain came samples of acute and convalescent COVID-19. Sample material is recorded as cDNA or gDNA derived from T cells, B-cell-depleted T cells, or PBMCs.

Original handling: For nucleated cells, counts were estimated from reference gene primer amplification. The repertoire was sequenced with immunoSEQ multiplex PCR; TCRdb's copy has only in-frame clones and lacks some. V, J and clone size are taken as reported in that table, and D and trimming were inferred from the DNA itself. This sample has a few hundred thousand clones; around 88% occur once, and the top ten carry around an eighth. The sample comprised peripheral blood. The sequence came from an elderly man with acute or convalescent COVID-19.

The CDR3 is CASSQPWVEAGVHYGYTF. CDR3 nucleotides: TGTGCCAGCAGCCAGCCCTGGGTAGAGGCAGGGGTACACTATGGCTACACCTTC. The chain uses TRBV3-1 (or the pseudogene TRBV3-2) and TRBJ1-2; a possible D gene is TRBD1 (6 bases). The CDR3 extends over 18 amino acids. Germline assignment: CDR1 LGHDT and CDR2 YNNKEL (reference sequence). V was cut by 3 bases and J by 3 bases, with 23 bases left in between.